This T cell receptor beta chain came from a study of spatial heterogeneity in lung cancer (dated by TCRdb to 2018 to 2020). Broadly, across the study: More beta-chain than alpha-chain transcripts were consistently detected, likely reflecting higher beta-chain transcript abundance. At surgery, 220 tumor regions, 64 matched nontumor lung samples and 56 PBMC samples were TCR-sequenced for both alpha and beta chains. In non-small cell lung cancer, the study quantitatively compared TCR alpha and beta repertoires across several tumor regions, matched nontumor lung, and blood. The study linked features of the TCR repertoire to counts of nonsynonymous mutations, which were determined by whole-exome sequencing of tumor tissue. In the raw uncorrected reads, each unique combination of TCR and UMI appeared on average more than ten times.

The research as a whole found: Ubiquitous expanded tumor TCRs showed up in blood more often at tumor resection than at routine follow-up. Confirming at a functional level the hypothesis that regional TCRs recognize regional mutations was considered to require additional single-cell paired TCR alpha and beta sequencing.

Based on the germline V gene, the CDR1 and CDR2 sequences are SGHRS and YFSETQ. A distance of 12 bases separates the germline ends of V and J, which lose 3 bases and 3 bases respectively. Its CDR3 holds 14 amino acids, cysteine through phenylalanine. The only DNA kept is the CDR3, 42 bases in frame from the first base. The library was built by means of 5' RACE. Sequencing was carried out with a NextSeq 500. To allow correction of PCR and sequencing errors, the TCR library protocol tagged every TCR cDNA molecule with a unique molecular identifier. Concerning the study's data processing: TCR identification, UMI-based error correction and CDR3 extraction were performed with Decombinator tools. TCRs above a frequency of 2 per 1,000, corresponding to the top 1% of the tumor frequency distribution, were defined as expanded. Each repertoire was subsampled 100 times to 5,000 TCRs, after which Renyi diversity was computed with the R vegan package. CDR3 similarity networks were constructed using string-kernel similarity of amino acid triplets, with links drawn between CDR3s whose pairwise similarity was above 0.82. TCRdb itself trimmed the public reads at Q25 with fastp, ran MiXCR and retained productive beta chains. Every CDR3 protein is listed once, alongside the most common genes and DNA of its rows. TCRdb, not the authors, supplied the V and J calls. This sample holds 43,000 or so distinct CDR3 sequences; approximately 6.3% were observed only once. About 39% of the sample lies in the top ten.

Concerning this clonotype: It has no known antigen specificity. No much larger clone is present one base from it, and per-base qualities are unavailable.

The time point label, as the study defines it: sample taken at primary tumor resection. Donors were 72 patients with early-stage, untreated non-small cell lung cancer from the lung TRACERx cohort. For TCR sequencing, whole RNA was extracted from tumor and nontumor lung tissue, or from cryopreserved PBMC samples, and no cell sorting was done. Only patients for whom sufficient RNA was available from at least two tumor regions were selected for TCR sequencing. The chain joins TRBV5-1 to TRBJ2-5; confidence is insufficient to name the D gene. This TCR was sampled from a female donor with early-stage non-small cell lung cancer. Material: PBMCs, obtained at surgery. The CDR3 reads CASSSGPPKETQYF. The DNA sequence is TGCGCCAGCAGCTCCGGCCCGCCCAAAGAGACCCAGTACTTC.